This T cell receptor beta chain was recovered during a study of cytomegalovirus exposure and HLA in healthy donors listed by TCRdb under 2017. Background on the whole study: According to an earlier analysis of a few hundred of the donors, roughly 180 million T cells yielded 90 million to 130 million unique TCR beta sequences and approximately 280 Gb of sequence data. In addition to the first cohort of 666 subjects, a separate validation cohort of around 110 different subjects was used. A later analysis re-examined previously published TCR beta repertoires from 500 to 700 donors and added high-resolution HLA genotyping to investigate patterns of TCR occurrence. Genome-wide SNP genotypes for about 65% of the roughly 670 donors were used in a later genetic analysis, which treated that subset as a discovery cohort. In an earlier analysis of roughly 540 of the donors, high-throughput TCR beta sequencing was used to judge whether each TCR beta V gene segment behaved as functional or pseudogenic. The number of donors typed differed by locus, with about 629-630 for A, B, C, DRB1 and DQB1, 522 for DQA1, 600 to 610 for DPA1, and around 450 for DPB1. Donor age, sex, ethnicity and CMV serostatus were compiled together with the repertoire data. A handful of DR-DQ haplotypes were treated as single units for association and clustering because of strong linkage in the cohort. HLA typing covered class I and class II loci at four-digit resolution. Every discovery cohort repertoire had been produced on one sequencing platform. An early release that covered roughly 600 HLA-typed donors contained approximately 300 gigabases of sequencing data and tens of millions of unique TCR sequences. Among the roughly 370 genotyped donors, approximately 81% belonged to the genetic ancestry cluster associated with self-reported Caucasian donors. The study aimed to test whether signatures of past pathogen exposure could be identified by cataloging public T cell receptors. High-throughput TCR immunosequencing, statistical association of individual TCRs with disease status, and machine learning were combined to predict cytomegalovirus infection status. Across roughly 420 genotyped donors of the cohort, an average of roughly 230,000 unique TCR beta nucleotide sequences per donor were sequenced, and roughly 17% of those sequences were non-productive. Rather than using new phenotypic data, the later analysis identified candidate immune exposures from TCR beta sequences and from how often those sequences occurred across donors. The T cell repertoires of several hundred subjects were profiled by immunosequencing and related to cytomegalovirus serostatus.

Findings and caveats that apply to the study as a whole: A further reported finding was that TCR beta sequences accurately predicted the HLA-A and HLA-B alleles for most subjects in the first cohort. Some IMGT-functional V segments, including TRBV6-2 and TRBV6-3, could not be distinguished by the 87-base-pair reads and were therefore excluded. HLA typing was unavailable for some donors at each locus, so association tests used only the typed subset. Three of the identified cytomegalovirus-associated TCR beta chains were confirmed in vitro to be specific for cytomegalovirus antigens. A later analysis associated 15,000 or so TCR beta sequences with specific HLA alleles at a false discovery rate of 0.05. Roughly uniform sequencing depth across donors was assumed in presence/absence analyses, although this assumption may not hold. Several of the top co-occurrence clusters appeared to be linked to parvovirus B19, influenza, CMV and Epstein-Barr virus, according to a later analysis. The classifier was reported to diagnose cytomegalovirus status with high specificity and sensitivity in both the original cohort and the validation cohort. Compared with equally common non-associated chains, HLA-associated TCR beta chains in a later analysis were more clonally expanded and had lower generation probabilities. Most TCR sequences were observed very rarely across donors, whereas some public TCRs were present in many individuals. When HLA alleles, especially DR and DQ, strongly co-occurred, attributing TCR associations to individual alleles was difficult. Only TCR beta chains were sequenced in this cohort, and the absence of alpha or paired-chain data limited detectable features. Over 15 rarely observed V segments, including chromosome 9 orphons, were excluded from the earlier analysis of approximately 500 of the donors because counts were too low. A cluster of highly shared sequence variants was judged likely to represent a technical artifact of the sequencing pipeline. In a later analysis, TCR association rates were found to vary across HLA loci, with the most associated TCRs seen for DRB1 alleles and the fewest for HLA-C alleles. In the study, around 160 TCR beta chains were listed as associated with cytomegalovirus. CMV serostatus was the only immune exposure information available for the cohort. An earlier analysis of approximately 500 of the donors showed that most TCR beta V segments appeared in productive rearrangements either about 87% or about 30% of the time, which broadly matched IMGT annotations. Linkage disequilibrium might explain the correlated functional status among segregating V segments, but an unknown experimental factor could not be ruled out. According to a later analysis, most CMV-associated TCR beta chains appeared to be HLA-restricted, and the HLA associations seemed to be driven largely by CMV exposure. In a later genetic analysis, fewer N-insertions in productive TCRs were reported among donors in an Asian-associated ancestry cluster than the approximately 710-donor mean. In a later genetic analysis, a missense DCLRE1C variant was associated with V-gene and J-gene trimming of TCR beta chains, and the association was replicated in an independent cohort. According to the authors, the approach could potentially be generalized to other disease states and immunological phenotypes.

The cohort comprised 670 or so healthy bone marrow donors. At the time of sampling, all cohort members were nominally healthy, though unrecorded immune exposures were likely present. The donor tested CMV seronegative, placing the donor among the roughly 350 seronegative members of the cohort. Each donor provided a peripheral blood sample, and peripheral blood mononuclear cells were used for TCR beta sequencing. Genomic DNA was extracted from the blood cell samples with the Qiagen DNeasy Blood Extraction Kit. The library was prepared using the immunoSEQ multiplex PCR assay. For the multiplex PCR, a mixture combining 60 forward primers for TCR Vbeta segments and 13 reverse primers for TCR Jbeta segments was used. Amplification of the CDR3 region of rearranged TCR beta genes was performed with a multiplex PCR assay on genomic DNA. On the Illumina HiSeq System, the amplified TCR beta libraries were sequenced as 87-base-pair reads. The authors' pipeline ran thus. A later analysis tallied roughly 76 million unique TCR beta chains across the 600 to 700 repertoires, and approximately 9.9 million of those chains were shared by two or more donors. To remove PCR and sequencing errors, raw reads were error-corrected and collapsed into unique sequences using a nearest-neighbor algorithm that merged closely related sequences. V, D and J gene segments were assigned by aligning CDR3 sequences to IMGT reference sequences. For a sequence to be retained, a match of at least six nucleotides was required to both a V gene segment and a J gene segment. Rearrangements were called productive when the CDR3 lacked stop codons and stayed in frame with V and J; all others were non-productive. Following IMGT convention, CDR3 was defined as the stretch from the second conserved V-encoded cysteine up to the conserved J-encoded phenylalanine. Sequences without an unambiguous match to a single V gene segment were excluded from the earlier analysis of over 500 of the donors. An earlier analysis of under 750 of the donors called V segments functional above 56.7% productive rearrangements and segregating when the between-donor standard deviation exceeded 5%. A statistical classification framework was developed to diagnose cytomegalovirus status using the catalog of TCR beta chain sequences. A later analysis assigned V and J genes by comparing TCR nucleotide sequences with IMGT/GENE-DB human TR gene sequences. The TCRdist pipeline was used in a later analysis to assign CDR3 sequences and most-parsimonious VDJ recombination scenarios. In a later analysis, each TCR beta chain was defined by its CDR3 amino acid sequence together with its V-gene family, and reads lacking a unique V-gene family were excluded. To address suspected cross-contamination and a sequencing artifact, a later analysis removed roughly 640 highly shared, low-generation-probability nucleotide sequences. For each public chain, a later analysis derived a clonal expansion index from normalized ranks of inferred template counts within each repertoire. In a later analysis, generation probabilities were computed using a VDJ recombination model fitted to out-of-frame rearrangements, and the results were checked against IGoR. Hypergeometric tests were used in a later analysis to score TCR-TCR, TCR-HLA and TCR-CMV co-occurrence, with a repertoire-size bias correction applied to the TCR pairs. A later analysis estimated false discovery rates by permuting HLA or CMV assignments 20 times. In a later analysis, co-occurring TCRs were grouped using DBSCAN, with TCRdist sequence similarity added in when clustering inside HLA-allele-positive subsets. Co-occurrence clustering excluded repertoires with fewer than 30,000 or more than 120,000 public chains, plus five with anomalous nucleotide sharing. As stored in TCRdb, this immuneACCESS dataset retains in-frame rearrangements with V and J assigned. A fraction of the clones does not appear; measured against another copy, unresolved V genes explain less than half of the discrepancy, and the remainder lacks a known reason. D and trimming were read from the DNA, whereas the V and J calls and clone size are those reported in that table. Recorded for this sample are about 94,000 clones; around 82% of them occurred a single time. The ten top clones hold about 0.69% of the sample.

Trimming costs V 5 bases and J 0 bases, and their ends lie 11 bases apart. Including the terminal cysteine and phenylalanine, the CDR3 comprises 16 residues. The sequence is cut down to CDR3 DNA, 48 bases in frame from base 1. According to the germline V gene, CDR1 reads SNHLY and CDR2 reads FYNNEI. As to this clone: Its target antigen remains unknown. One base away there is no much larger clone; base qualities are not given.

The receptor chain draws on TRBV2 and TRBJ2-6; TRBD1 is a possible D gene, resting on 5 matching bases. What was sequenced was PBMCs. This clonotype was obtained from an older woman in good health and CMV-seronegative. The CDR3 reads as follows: CASSLQGLSGANVLTF. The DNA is TGTGCCAGCAGTCTTCAGGGTCTCTCTGGGGCCAACGTCCTGACTTTC.